These T cell receptor beta chains were read from a single sample in a study of T cells after yellow fever vaccination. MiXCR, applied by TCRdb to the 5' RACE reads, yields one record per CDR3 protein. The sample has 70,000 or so distinct CDR3 sequences, approximately 5% seen once. The source material was CD4+ T cells sorted from PBMCs, sampled more than 14 days after the first yellow fever vaccination. These receptors came from a man aged 18 to 30 who received the YFV17D yellow fever vaccine. The CDR3 runs from the conserved cysteine through the conserved F or W. Each record gives: J gene, V gene, D gene, clone size, CDR3 protein, CDR3 DNA. The D gene is left open where the match is weak. The size field is filled for only some rows; it gives once, few, many or a size class.

J: TRBJ1-1
V: TRBV12-3/TRBV12-4
D: NA
size: many
CDR3: CASSFHQDEAFF
DNA: TGTGCCAGCAGTTTTCATCAGGACGAAGCTTTCTTT

J: TRBJ2-7
V: TRBV18
D: NA
size: many
CDR3: CASSKQGLGQYF
DNA: TGTGCCAGCTCAAAACAGGGTTTGGGGCAGTACTTC

J: TRBJ2-3
V: TRBV27
D: NA
size: NA
CDR3: CASSFSSGRVTDTQYF
DNA: TGTGCCAGCAGTTTCTCCTCCGGTCGGGTAACAGATACGCAGTATTTT

J: TRBJ1-1
V: TRBV4-3
D: NA
size: many
CDR3: CASSQDLGGTEAFF
DNA: TGCGCCAGCAGCCAAGATCTAGGGGGGACTGAAGCTTTCTTT

J: TRBJ2-4
V: TRBV14
D: NA
size: many
CDR3: CASSPQGGGIQYF
DNA: TGTGCCAGCAGCCCACAGGGTGGGGGCATTCAGTACTTC

J: TRBJ2-2
V: TRBV7-3
D: NA
size: many
CDR3: CASRPRGPSNTGELFF
DNA: TGTGCCAGCAGACCGCGGGGGCCCTCGAACACCGGGGAGCTGTTTTTT

J: TRBJ2-1
V: TRBV24-1
D: NA
size: many
CDR3: CATSDSHTLGFVNEQFF
DNA: TGTGCCACCAGTGATTCTCATACGTTGGGTTTCGTCAATGAGCAGTTCTTC

J: TRBJ2-5
V: TRBV12-3/TRBV12-4
D: NA
size: many
CDR3: CASSPWIGEFAETQYF
DNA: TGTGCCAGCAGTCCCTGGATCGGGGAGTTCGCAGAGACCCAGTACTTC

J: TRBJ2-2
V: TRBV20-1
D: NA
size: many
CDR3: CSARDSGTGTGELFF
DNA: TGCAGTGCTAGAGACTCCGGGACCGGGACCGGGGAGCTGTTTTTT

J: TRBJ2-1
V: TRBV11-3
D: NA
size: few
CDR3: CASSSRGSDNEQFF
DNA: TGTGCCAGCAGCTCAAGGGGGTCTGATAATGAGCAGTTCTTC

J: TRBJ2-7
V: TRBV6-5
D: NA
size: many
CDR3: CASSYSSAYLGYYEQYF
DNA: TGTGCCAGCAGTTACTCGTCGGCATACCTGGGGTACTACGAGCAGTACTTC

J: TRBJ2-6
V: TRBV25-1
D: NA
size: many
CDR3: CASDGQLSSGANVLTF
DNA: TGTGCCAGCGACGGACAGCTTAGCTCTGGGGCCAACGTCCTGACTTTC

J: TRBJ2-5
V: TRBV18
D: NA
size: many
CDR3: CASSPAGTQETQYF
DNA: TGTGCCAGCTCACCTGCAGGGACGCAAGAGACCCAGTACTTC

J: TRBJ1-1
V: TRBV5-1
D: NA
size: many
CDR3: CASSLRDISTEAFF
DNA: TGCGCCAGCAGCTTGAGGGACATAAGCACTGAAGCTTTCTTT

J: TRBJ2-5
V: TRBV20-1
D: NA
size: many
CDR3: CSAFTNRGGHETQYF
DNA: TGCAGTGCTTTCACCAACCGTGGGGGGCACGAGACCCAGTACTTC

J: TRBJ2-5
V: TRBV15
D: NA
size: many
CDR3: CATSRGASNQETQYF
DNA: TGTGCCACCAGCAGAGGCGCCTCAAACCAGGAGACCCAGTACTTC

J: TRBJ2-1
V: TRBV12-3/TRBV12-4
D: TRBD1
size: many
CDR3: CASSGTATTGYNEQFF
DNA: TGTGCCAGCAGTGGGACAGCAACTACGGGGTACAATGAGCAGTTCTTC

J: TRBJ2-2
V: TRBV15
D: NA
size: few
CDR3: CATSQGGHRAAGELFF
DNA: TGTGCCACCAGCCAGGGGGGGCACAGGGCGGCCGGGGAGCTGTTTTTT

J: TRBJ2-1
V: TRBV20-1
D: TRBD2
size: NA
CDR3: CSARWGQRGAYNEQFF
DNA: TGCAGTGCTAGGTGGGGCCAGCGGGGGGCCTACAATGAGCAGTTCTTC

J: TRBJ2-7
V: TRBV12-3/TRBV12-4
D: NA
size: many
CDR3: CASSPSGGGLLREQYF
DNA: TGTGCCAGCAGCCCCAGTGGAGGGGGACTTCTGAGGGAGCAGTACTTC

J: TRBJ2-5
V: TRBV5-1
D: NA
size: many
CDR3: CASSTVLRRPEETQYF
DNA: TGCGCCAGCAGCACCGTTCTCCGAAGACCGGAAGAGACCCAGTACTTC